This TCR beta chain derives from a study of shared clonotypes between healthy human individuals. With regard to this clone: Its antigen is unknown.

The table came from immunoSEQ multiplex PCR; TCRdb's copy has only in-frame clones and leaves some out. The profile shows about 1.4 million clones, 95% to 97% of them singletons. Study-wide results and limits: Across subsets, estimated richness was generally greater for naive than for memory populations. Among donors, clonotype sharing was expected to be affected by sequencing depth.

This CDR3 has 13 amino acids. J gave up 5 bases and V 5 bases, and 3 bases lay outside the gene matches. CDR1 and CDR2 from the germline V gene are WNHNN and SYGVQD (reference sequence). The material sequenced was naive CD4+ T cells sorted from blood. Stated subset: CD45RA+ positively selected. This sequence joins TRBV10-1 and TRBJ1-5; 7 nucleotides match TRBD1. The sequence was obtained from a man aged 30 to 45 in good health. CDR3 in DNA: TGCGCCAGCAGTACAGGGGTCCATCAGCCCCAGCATTTT. It is translated as CASSTGVHQPQHF.